Listed here are 23 T cell receptor beta chains from one sample, sequenced in a study of memory CD4+ T cells and cytomegalovirus serostatus. The assay was immunoSEQ multiplex PCR, and TCRdb's table has in-frame clones only and misses some. The table lists 50,000 or so clones, around 78% of them singletons, with around 1.6% in the top ten. The sort gate was single viable CD3+CD4+CD8-CD45RO+ cells for memory CD4+ T cells. Sequencing was done on a sample of memory CD4+ T cells from blood. These receptors were collected from an adult in good health and CMV-seronegative.

The V and J genes are TRBV19 and TRBJ2-2; 10 bases are a match to TRBD2. With V trimmed by 3 bases and J by 7 bases, 11 bases remained unmatched. The germline V gene has CDR1 LNHDA and CDR2 SQIVND (reference sequence). The CDR3 has 17 residues. CDR3 region: CASSIRKSSGSHGELFF. The CDR3 region has the DNA TGTGCCAGTAGTATTCGAAAGTCTAGCGGGAGCCACGGGGAGCTGTTTTTT.

CDR3 in amino acids: CASSPGAGVNYGYTF. CDR3 DNA sequence: TGTGCCAGCTCACCAGGTGCAGGTGTGAACTATGGCTACACCTTC. This chain connects TRBV18 to TRBJ1-2; D unclear. V was pared by 2 bases and J by 2 bases, with 12 bases between. The CDR3 runs 15 residues. CDR1 is KGHSH, CDR2 LQKENI, per germline.

The V and J genes are TRBV19 and TRBJ1-5, with 7 bases matching TRBD1. The germline V gene has CDR1 LNHDA and CDR2 SQIVND (reference sequence). The CDR3 is 15 amino acids. The J segment lost 1 base and the V segment lost 5 bases, leaving 5 bases of the junction unmatched. The CDR3 reads CASSDWTGSNQPQHF. The CDR3 DNA reads TGTGCCAGTAGTGACTGGACAGGCAGCAATCAGCCCCAGCATTTT.

CDR3 residues: CASSSVQGAMGYTF. The CDR3 region has the DNA TGTGCCAGCAGTTCAGTACAGGGGGCTATGGGCTACACCTTC. This chain uses TRBV6-1 with TRBJ1-2, with 9 bases that match TRBD1. Germline V gene sequence: CDR1 MNHNS, CDR2 SASEGT. This CDR3 is built from 14 residues. V was clipped by 5 bases and J by 8 bases; unmatched bases: 9.

This clone was detected once. V gene TRBV19 combines with J gene TRBJ1-1, with D uncertain. There are 14 residues in the CDR3. V was clipped by 8 bases and J by 5 bases, with 18 bases between them. CDR1 LNHDA and CDR2 SQIVND come from the germline V gene (reference sequence). The CDR3 is CASSSAGFDTEAFF. For the CDR3, the DNA is TGTGCCAGTTCGAGCGCAGGCTTCGATACTGAAGCTTTCTTT.

The chain has TRBV20-1 and TRBJ1-1, with unresolved D. There are 11 residues in the CDR3. The V gene lost 6 bases and the J gene lost 6 bases, with 11 bases spanning the gap. CDR1 and CDR2 from the germline V gene are DFQATT and SNEGSKA (reference sequence). In DNA form, the CDR3 reads TGCAGTGCAGGAGGTATCCCTGAAGCTTTCTTT. Its protein product is CSAGGIPEAFF.

This clone was observed a few times. One end of the junction varies from germline; a read error may be responsible. The chain employs TRBV2 and TRBJ1-5; 7 bases are a match to TRBD1. Germline V gene lookup returns CDR1 SNHLY and CDR2 FYNNEI. CDR3 size: 13 residues. CDR3 coding DNA: TGTGCCATCAGTGACAGGGAAAATCAGCCCCAGCATTTT. This codes for CAISDRENQPQHF.

The genes are TRBV6-1 and TRBJ1-2; D is unresolved. This CDR3 is built from 12 residues. Germline V gene lookup returns CDR1 MNHNS and CDR2 SASEGT. V was shortened by 4 bases and J by 4 bases, with 7 bases between the two germline ends. Here the CDR3 reads CASSGSFYGYTF. In DNA, the CDR3 is TGTGCCAGCAGTGGTTCGTTCTATGGCTACACCTTC.

The chain uses TRBV7-9 and TRBJ1-2; a possible D gene is TRBD1 (5 bases). V lost 0 bases, J lost 6 bases, and 14 bases lay in between. Germline CDR1 and CDR2: SEHNR and FQNEAQ (reference sequence). The CDR3 spans 15 residues. CDR3: CASSLAEGRGNGYTF. The CDR3 region has the DNA TGTGCCAGCAGCTTAGCAGAGGGACGTGGGAATGGCTACACCTTC.

The chain is built from TRBV5-4 and TRBJ2-2; TRBD2 might be the D (5 bases). Germline-derived CDR1 and CDR2 are SGHNT and YYREEE (reference sequence). The CDR3 runs to 14 residues. Trimming took off 0 bases at V and 5 bases at J, with 8 bases between the two ends. CDR3 sequence: CASSLGRRTGELFF. DNA of the CDR3: TGTGCCAGCAGCTTGGGCAGGAGGACCGGGGAGCTGTTTTTT.

The genes are TRBV27 and TRBJ1-2; unclear D gene. Germline CDR1 is MNHEY and CDR2 is SMNVEV (reference sequence). This CDR3 is built from 14 residues. V shed 5 bases and J shed 8 bases, with 18 bases lying between them. The CDR3 is CASSHQAVAVGYTF. The CDR3 region has the DNA TGTGCCAGCAGTCACCAGGCAGTCGCCGTCGGCTACACCTTC.

This clone qualifies as medium-sized (0.01 to 0.1%). V gene TRBV7-2 combines with J gene TRBJ2-2, with 11 bases fitting TRBD2. The trim removed 2 bases at V and 7 bases at J, leaving 6 bases unmatched. The CDR3 sequence is 16 residues long. CDR1 SGHTA and CDR2 FQGNSA come from the germline V gene. DNA for the CDR3: TGTGCCAGCAGCTTATCCCGGACTAGCGGGTTCGGGGAGCTGTTTTTT. This sequence encodes CASSLSRTSGFGELFF.

This chain uses TRBV28 with TRBJ1-5; TRBD1 aligns across 7 bases. Per germline, CDR1 MDHEN and CDR2 SYDVKM. Trimming took 6 bases from V and 6 from J; bases not matched to a gene: 17. The CDR3 runs to 17 residues. The CDR3 loop is CASSEGRQGGLSQPQHF. The DNA of the CDR3 is TGTGCCAGCAGCGAAGGGCGACAGGGAGGGCTGAGTCAGCCCCAGCATTTT.

This sequence joins TRBV14 and TRBJ2-3; 12 positions agree with TRBD2. Trimming cost V 0 bases and J 6 bases; bases outside gene matches: 10. The germline V gene has CDR1 SGHDN and CDR2 FVKESK. The CDR3 spans 18 residues. The CDR3 reads CASSQEATSGGRGDTQYF. The CDR3 DNA reads TGTGCCAGCAGCCAAGAGGCGACTAGCGGGGGCCGAGGGGATACGCAGTATTTT.

CDR3 sequence reads: CASSLVNRGPNTGELFF. CDR3 in DNA: TGCGCCAGCAGCCTGGTAAACCGGGGCCCGAACACCGGGGAGCTGTTTTTT. The chain uses TRBV4-1 and TRBJ2-2; D might be TRBD1 or TRBD2, each matching 5 bases. Germline loops: CDR1 MGHRA, CDR2 YSYEKL. The CDR3 runs to 17 residues. V lost 4 bases, J lost 0 bases, and 15 bases lay in between.

The V gene is TRBV6-1, the J gene TRBJ1-4; the match to TRBD1 covers 7 bases. The germline CDR1 and CDR2 sequences are MNHNS and SASEGT. The V gene end was trimmed by 6 bases and the J gene end by 7 bases; junction bases not matched to a gene: 8. This CDR3 has 14 residues. CDR3 amino acids: CASRGGGAGEKLFF. DNA for the CDR3: TGTGCCAGCAGGGGAGGGGGCGCCGGTGAAAAACTGTTTTTT.

The V gene is TRBV5-1, the J gene TRBJ2-7; a weak D match, TRBD2 (6 bases). Germline loops: CDR1 SGHRS, CDR2 YFSETQ. The CDR3 length is 15 residues. Trimming left V 3 bases short and J 0 bases short, with 13 bases between. This chain's CDR3 is CASSSGEQSSYEQYF. The CDR3 region has the DNA TGCGCCAGCAGCTCGGGGGAACAGAGCTCCTACGAGCAGTACTTC.

This rearrangement joins TRBV29-1 to TRBJ1-2, with TRBD1 matching over 12 bases. CDR1 and CDR2 (germline): SQVTM, ANQGSEA. The CDR3 runs 17 residues. V lost 1 base and J lost 2; bases outside the gene matches: 8. As DNA, the CDR3 is TGCAGCGTTGAAGGGGGGACAGGGGGCGCGGTGAACTATGGCTACACCTTC. Residues: CSVEGGTGGAVNYGYTF.

The V gene is TRBV5-4, the J gene TRBJ2-2; unclear D gene. The V end lost 4 bases, the J end lost 2 bases, and 9 bases lay between the germline ends. The CDR3 is 14 residues long. Germline V CDR1 and CDR2: SGHNT, YYREEE (reference sequence). The CDR3 nucleotides read TGTGCCAGCAGCAGAGACCTAAACACCGGGGAGCTGTTTTTT. Protein: CASSRDLNTGELFF. The full variable domain, in which reference TRBV5-4 and TRBJ2-2 provide the parts outside the CDR3, is ETGVTQSPTHLIKTRGQQVTLRCSSQSGHNTVSWYQQALGQGPQFIFQYYREEENGRGNFPPRFSGLQFPNYSSELNVNALELDDSALYLCASSRDLNTGELFFGEGSRLTVL.

There are a few counts of this clone. The chain combines TRBV6-5 with TRBJ2-7, with D possibly TRBD1 on 5 matching bases. The CDR3 extends over 13 amino acids. Trimming removed 6 bases at V and 4 bases at J, with 13 bases between. Germline assignment: CDR1 MNHEY and CDR2 SVGAGI. The CDR3: CASRQQQAYEQYF. The CDR3 DNA reads TGTGCCAGCAGGCAACAACAGGCTTACGAGCAGTACTTC.

This chain joins TRBV14 and TRBJ1-1; the D is unclear. The CDR3 extends over 15 amino acids. V shed 0 bases and J shed 6 bases, with 14 bases lying between them. The germline V gene has CDR1 SGHDN and CDR2 FVKESK. The CDR3: CASSQDRGRYSEAFF. CDR3 sequence (DNA): TGTGCCAGCAGCCAAGATCGGGGTAGGTACTCTGAAGCTTTCTTT. The variable domain in full, with the rest retrieved from reference TRBV14 and TRBJ1-1, is EAGVTQFPSHSVIEKGQTVTLRCDPISGHDNLYWYRRVMGKEIKFLLHFVKESKQDESGMPNNRFLAERTGGTYSTLKVQPAELEDSGVYFCASSQDRGRYSEAFFGQGTRLTVV.

The rearrangement joins TRBV15 to TRBJ1-2, with D hard to call. CDR3 length: 12 residues. Per germline, CDR1 LNHNV and CDR2 YYDKDF (reference sequence). V was shortened by 5 bases and J by 3 bases, with 7 bases between the two germline ends. CDR3 region: CATSSGYYGYTF. The CDR3 DNA reads as TGTGCCACCAGCTCCGGATACTATGGCTACACCTTC.

V and J are TRBV6-1 and TRBJ1-2, with unresolved D. CDR3 size: 14 residues. Germline CDR1 and CDR2: MNHNS and SASEGT. V lost 2 bases and J lost 5, with 12 bases in between. CDR3 loop: CASSEREGRYGYTF. The DNA of the CDR3 is TGTGCCAGCAGTGAACGGGAGGGAAGGTATGGCTACACCTTC.